This T cell receptor (beta chain) was captured in a study of blood T cell repertoires in COVID-19. Study as a whole: Sites across the United States, Italy and Spain contributed samples from acute and convalescent COVID-19.

This table comes from immunoSEQ multiplex PCR, and its TCRdb copy is limited to in-frame clones, with some not included. The sample has some 220,000 clones; about 82% are singletons. The junction had 10 bases not matched to a gene; V was cut back by 5 bases and J by 14 bases. Per the germline V gene, CDR1 is SGHAT and CDR2 is FQNNGV. The CDR3 is 15 amino acids. The TCR comes from a woman aged 55-69 years with active or convalescent COVID-19. The sample comprised peripheral blood. The chain couples TRBV11-2 to TRBJ2-1, with TRBD2 identical over 15 bases. The CDR3 is CASSTRTSGGAVEFF. The CDR3, as DNA: TGTGCCAGCAGCACTCGGACTAGCGGGGGGGCCGTGGAGTTCTTC.